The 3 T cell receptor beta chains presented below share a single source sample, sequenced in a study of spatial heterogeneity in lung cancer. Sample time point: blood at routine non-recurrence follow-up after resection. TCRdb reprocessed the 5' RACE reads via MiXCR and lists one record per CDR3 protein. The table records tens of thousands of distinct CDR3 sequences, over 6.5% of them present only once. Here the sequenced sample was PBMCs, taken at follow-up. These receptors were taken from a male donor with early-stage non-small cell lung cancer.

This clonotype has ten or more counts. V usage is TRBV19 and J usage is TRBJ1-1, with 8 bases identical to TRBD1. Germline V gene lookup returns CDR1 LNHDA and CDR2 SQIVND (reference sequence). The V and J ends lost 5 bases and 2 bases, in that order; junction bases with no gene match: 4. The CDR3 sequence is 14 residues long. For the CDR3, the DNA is TGTGCCAGTAGTGCCGGGACAGGTAACACTGAAGCTTTCTTT. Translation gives CASSAGTGNTEAFF.

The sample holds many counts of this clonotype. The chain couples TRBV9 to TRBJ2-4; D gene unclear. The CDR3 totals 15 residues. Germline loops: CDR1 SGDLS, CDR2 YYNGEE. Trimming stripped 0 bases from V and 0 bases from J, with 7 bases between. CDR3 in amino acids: CASSVGAEAKNIQYF. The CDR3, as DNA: TGTGCCAGCAGCGTAGGTGCGGAAGCCAAAAACATTCAGTACTTC.

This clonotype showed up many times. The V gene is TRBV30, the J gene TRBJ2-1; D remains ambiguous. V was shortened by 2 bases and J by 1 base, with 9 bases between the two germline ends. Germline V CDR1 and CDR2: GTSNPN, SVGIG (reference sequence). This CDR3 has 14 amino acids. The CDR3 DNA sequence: TGTGCCTGGAGTCTTGGACCGTCCTACAATGAGCAGTTCTTC. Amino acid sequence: CAWSLGPSYNEQFF.